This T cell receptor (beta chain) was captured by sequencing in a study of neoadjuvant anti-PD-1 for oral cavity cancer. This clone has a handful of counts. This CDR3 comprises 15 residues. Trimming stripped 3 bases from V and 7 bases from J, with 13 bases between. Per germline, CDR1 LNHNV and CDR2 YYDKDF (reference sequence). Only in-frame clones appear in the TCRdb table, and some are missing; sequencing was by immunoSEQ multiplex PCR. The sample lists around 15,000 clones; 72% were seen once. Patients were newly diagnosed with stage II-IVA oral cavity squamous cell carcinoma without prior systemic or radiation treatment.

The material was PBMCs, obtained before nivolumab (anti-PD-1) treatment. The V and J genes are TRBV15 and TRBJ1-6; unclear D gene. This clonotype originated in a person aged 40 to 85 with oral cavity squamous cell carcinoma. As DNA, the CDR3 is TGTGCCACCAGCAGCTTGAGGCTCTCAAATTCACCCCTCCACTTT. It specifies CATSSLRLSNSPLHF. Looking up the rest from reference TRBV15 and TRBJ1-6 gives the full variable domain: DAMVIQNPRYQVTQFGKPVTLSCSQTLNHNVMYWYQQKSSQAPKLLFHYYDKDFNNEADTPDNFQSRRPNTSFCFLDIRSPGLGDTAMYLCATSSLRLSNSPLHFGNGTRLTVT.